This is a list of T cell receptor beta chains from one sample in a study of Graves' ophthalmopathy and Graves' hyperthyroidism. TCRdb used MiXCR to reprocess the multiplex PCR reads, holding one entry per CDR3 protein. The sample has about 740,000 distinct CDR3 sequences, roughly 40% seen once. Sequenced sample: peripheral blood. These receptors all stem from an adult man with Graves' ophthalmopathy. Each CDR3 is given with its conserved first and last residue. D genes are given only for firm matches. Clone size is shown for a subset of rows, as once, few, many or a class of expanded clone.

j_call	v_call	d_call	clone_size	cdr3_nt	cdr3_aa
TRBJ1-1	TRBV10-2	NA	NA	TGCGCCAGCAGTGAGTCAGGGATCAACACTGAAGCTTTCTTT	CASSESGINTEAFF
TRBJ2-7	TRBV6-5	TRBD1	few	TGTGCCAGCAGCCCCGAGGACAGGGTGGACGAGCAGTACTTC	CASSPEDRVDEQYF
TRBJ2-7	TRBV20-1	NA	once	TGCAGTGCTAAAGTGGAAGGGAGCGAGCAGTACTTC	CSAKVEGSEQYF
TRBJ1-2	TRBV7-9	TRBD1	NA	TGTGCCAGCAGCCGTTCCAACAGGGGGGAGTATGGCTACACCTTC	CASSRSNRGEYGYTF
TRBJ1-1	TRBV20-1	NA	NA	TGCAGTGCTAGAGATCAGGGGCGACCGACTGAAGCTTTCTTT	CSARDQGRPTEAFF
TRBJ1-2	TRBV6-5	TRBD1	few	TGTGCCAGCAGTCCCCGGACAGGGGGCGCAGGCACCTTC	CASSPRTGGAGTF
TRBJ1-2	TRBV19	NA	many	TGTGCCAGTAGTGAAAGATATGGCTACACCTTC	CASSERYGYTF
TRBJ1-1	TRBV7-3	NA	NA	TGTGCCAGCAGTCAGCCGGGGGCTGAAGCTTTCTTT	CASSQPGAEAFF
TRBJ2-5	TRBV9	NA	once	TGTGCCAGCAGCGTAGCTAAAACACATGGCGGGACCCAGTACTTC	CASSVAKTHGGTQYF
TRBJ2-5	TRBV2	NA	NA	TGTACCAGCAGCCCGGGAGACCGGGAGACCCAGTACTTC	CTSSPGDRETQYF